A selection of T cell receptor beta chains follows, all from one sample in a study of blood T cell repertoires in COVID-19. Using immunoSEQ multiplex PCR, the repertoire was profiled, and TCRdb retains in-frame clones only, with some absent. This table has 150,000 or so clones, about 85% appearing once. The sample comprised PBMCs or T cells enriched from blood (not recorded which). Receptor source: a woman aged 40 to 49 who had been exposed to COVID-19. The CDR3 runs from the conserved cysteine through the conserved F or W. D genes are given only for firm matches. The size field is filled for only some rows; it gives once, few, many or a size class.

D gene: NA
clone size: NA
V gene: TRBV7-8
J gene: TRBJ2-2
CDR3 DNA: TGTGCCAGCAGCCAGGACAGATACACCGGGGAGCTGTTTTTT
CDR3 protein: CASSQDRYTGELFF

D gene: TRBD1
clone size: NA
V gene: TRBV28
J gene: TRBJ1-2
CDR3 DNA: TGTGCCAGCAGAGGGACAGGGTTTGGATCTGACTATGGCTACACCTTC
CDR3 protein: CASRGTGFGSDYGYTF

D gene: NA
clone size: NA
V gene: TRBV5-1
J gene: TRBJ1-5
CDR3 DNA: TGCGCCAGCAGCTTGGCGGGACAAAATCAGCCCCAGCATTTT
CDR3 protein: CASSLAGQNQPQHF

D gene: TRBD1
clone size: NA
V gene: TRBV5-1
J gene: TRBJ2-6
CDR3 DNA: TGCGCCAGCAGCCCCTGGACAGGGACCGTCTCTGGGGCCAACGTCCTGACTTTC
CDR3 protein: CASSPWTGTVSGANVLTF

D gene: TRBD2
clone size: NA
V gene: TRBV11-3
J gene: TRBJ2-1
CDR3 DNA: TGTGCCAGCAGCTCGTTAGCGGGAGCGCCAGGTGACAATGAGCAGTTCTTC
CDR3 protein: CASSSLAGAPGDNEQFF

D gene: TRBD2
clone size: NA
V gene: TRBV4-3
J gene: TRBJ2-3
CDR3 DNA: TGCGCCAGCAGCCCCGGGACTAGCGGGATGTCCGGGGCAGATACGCAGTATTTT
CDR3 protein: CASSPGTSGMSGADTQYF

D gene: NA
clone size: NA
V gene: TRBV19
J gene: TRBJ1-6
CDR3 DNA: TGTGCCAGTAACCGGGGATCCTTTAATTCACCCCTCCACTTT
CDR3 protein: CASNRGSFNSPLHF

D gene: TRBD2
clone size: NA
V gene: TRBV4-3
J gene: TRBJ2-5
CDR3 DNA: TGCGCCAGCAGCCAAGAGTTATTAGCGGGAGTCGGAGAGACCCAGTACTTC
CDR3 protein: CASSQELLAGVGETQYF

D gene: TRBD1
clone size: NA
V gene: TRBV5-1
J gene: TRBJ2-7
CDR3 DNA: TGCGCCAGCAGCCAGGGACAGGGACGCTACGAGCAGTACTTC
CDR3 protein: CASSQGQGRYEQYF

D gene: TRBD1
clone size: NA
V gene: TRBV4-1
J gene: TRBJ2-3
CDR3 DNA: TGCGCCAGCAGCCCACCACAGGGGGTCGGCACAGATACGCAGTATTTT
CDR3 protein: CASSPPQGVGTDTQYF

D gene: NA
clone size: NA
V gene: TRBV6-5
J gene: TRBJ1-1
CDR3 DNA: TGTGCCAGCAGTTATACGGGGGGCACTGAAGCTTTCTTT
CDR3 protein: CASSYTGGTEAFF

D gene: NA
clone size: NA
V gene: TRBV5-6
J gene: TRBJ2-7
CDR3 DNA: TGTGCCAGCAGCTTGGGGCCCAGCTCCTACGAGCAGTACTTC
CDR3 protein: CASSLGPSSYEQYF

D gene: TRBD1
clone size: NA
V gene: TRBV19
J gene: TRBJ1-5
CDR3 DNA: TGTGCCAGTAGTATTCAGGGGAGGACAGGGAGGGGTAGCAATCAGCCCCAGCATTTT
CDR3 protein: CASSIQGRTGRGSNQPQHF

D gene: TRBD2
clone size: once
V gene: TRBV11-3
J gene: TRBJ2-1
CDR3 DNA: TGTGCCAGCAGCCCGAGCGGGAGGATCGTAAATGAGCAGTTCTTC
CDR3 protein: CASSPSGRIVNEQFF

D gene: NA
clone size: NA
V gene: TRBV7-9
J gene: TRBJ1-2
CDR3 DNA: TGTGCCAGCAGTGGAGGGGACTATGGCTACACCTTC
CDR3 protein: CASSGGDYGYTF

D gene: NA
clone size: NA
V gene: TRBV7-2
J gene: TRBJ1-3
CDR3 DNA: TGTGCCAGCAGCTCGGACATCTCTGGAAACACCATATATTTT
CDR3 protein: CASSSDISGNTIYF

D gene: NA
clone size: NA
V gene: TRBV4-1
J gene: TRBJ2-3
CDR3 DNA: TGCGCCAGCAGCCAAGAATCTCGTGGCGGGGGCGGGCCAGATACGCAGTATTTT
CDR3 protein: CASSQESRGGGGPDTQYF

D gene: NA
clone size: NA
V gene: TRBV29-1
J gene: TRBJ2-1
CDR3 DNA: TGCAGCGTTGAAGATCCCAGGGGCTACAATGAGCAGTTCTTC
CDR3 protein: CSVEDPRGYNEQFF

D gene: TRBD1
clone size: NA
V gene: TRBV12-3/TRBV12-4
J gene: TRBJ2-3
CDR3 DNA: TGTGCCAGCAGTTTTTTGGACAGGCAAACGCAGTATTTT
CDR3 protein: CASSFLDRQTQYF

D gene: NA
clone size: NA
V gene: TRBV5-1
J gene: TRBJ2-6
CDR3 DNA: TGCGCCAGCAGCTTCAAAAATAGGACAACCCTCTCTGGGGCCAACGTCCTGACTTTC
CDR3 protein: CASSFKNRTTLSGANVLTF

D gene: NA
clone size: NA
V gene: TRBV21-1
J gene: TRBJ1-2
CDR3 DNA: TGTGCCAGCAGCCCAAACACGGGGTGTTATGGCTACACCTTC
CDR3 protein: CASSPNTGCYGYTF

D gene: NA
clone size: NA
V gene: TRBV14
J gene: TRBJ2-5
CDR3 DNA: TGTGCCAGCAGCCAAGGTGGGAGCCGGTACTTC
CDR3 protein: CASSQGGSRYF

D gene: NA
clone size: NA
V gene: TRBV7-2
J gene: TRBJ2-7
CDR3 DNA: TGTGCCAGCAGCGAACGGACTGCATACGAGCAGTACTTC
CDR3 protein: CASSERTAYEQYF

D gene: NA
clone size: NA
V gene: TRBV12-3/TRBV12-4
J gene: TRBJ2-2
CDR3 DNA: TGTGCCAGCAGCGTACAGGGTTACGGGGAGCTGTTTTTT
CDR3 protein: CASSVQGYGELFF

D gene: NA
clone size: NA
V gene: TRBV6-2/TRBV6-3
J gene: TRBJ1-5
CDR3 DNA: TGTGCCAGCAGTTCTAACAAACAGGGAATCCACAATCAGCCCCAGCATTTT
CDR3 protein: CASSSNKQGIHNQPQHF

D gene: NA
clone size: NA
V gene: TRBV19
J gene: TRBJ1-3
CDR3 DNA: TGTGCCAGTAGTAGCGGGGGGCACTATGGAAACACCATATATTTT
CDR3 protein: CASSSGGHYGNTIYF

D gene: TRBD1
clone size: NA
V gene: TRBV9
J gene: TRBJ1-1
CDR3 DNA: TGTGCCAGCAGCGACCCCGGAGGGGGCGTCACTGAAGCTTTCTTT
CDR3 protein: CASSDPGGGVTEAFF

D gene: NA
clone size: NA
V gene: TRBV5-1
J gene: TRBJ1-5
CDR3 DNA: TGCGCCAGCAGCTTGGCAGGTAATAGCAATCAGCCCCAGCATTTT
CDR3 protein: CASSLAGNSNQPQHF

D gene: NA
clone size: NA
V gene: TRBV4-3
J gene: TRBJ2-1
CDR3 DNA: TGCGCCAGCAGCCATACCGACGTTTTCCTAGTGGGTGAGCAGTTCTTC
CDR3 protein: CASSHTDVFLVGEQFF

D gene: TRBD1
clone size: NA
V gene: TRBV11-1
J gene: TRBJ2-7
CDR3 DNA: TGTGCCAGCAGCTTAGACAGGGGGGACGAGCAGTACTTC
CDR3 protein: CASSLDRGDEQYF

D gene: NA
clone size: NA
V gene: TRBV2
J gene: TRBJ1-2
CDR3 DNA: TGTGCCAGCAGTGATGAGGCGGCAATCAACTATGGCTACACCTTC
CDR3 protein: CASSDEAAINYGYTF

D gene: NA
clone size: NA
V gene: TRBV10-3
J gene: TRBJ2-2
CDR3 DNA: TGTGCCATCAGTGATTCACAGGGAAACACCGGGGAGCTGTTTTTT
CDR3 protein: CAISDSQGNTGELFF

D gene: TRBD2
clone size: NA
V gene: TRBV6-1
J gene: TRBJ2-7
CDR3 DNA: TGTGCCAGCAGTGAAAACGGACTAGCAGCCTACGAGCAGTACTTC
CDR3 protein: CASSENGLAAYEQYF

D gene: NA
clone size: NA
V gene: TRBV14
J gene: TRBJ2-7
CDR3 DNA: TGTGCCAGCAGCCCCGGGGACTCCTACGAGCAGTACTTC
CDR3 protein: CASSPGDSYEQYF

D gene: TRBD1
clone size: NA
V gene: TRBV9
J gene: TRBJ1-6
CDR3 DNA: TGTGCCAGCAGCGCCGGACAGGCCCTCCACTTT
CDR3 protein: CASSAGQALHF

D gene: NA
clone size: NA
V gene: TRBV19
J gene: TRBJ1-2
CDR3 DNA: TGTGCCAGTAGTATCAGGGCGAGTGGCTACACCTTC
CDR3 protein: CASSIRASGYTF

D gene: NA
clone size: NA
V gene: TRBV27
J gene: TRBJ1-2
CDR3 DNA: TGTGCCAGCAGTTTAGAGAGGGGAGGATATGGCTACACCTTC
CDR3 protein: CASSLERGGYGYTF